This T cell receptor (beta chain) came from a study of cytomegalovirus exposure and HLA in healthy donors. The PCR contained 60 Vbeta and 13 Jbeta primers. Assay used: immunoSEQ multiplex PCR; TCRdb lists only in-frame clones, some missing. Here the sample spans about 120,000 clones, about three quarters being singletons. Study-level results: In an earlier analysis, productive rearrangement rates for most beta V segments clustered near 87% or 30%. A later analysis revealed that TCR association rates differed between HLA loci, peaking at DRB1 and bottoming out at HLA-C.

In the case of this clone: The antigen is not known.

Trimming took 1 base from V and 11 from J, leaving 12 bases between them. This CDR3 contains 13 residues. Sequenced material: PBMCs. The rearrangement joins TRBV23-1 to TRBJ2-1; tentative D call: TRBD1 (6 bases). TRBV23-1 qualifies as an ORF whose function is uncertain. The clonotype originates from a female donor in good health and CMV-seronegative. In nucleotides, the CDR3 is TGCGCCAGCAGTCAATTACACAGGGATAAGCAGTTCTTC. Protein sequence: CASSQLHRDKQFF.